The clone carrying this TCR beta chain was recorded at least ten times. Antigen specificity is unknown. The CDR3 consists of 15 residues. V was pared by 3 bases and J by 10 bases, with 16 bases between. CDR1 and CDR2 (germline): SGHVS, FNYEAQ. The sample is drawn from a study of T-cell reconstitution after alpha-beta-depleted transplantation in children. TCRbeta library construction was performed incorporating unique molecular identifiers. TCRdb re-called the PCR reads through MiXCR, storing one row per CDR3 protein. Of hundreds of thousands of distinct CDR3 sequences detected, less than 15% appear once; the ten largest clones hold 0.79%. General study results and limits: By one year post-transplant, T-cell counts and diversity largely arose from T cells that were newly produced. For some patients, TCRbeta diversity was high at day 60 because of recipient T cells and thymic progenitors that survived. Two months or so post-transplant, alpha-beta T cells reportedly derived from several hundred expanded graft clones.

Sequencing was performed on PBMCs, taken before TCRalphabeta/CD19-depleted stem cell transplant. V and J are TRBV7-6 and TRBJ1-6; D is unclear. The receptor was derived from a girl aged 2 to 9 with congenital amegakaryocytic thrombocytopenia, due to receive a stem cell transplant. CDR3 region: CASSFIGQEESPLHF. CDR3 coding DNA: TGTGCCAGCAGCTTTATTGGGCAGGAGGAGTCACCCCTCCACTTT.